Shown below are 13 T cell receptor beta chains from a single sample sequenced in a study of blood T cell repertoires in COVID-19. Sequencing was performed with immunoSEQ multiplex PCR; in TCRdb, only in-frame clones are kept and a portion is missing. Altogether tens of thousands of clones are present, around 84% being singletons, with the ten largest covering roughly 20%. The sequenced sample was peripheral blood. The receptors shown here come from an elderly woman in a cohort sampled during active or convalescent COVID-19.

This sequence joins TRBV30 and TRBJ2-1; D is ambiguous. The V gene lost 3 bases and the J gene lost 4 bases, with 7 bases spanning the gap. CDR1 and CDR2 from the germline V gene are GTSNPN and SVGIG (reference sequence). The CDR3 is 12 residues long. The chain's CDR3 is CAWSHRYNEQFF. In DNA form, the CDR3 reads TGTGCCTGGAGCCACCGGTACAATGAGCAGTTCTTC.

The J gene is TRBJ1-5, the V gene TRBV24-1; D not certain. CDR3 length: 14 residues. Trimming left V 1 base short and J 7 bases short, with 10 bases between. Germline lookup yields CDR1 KGHDR and CDR2 SFDVKD. The CDR3 protein is CATSDLGEGQPQHF. The CDR3 DNA follows: TGTGCCACCAGTGATTTAGGAGAGGGACAGCCCCAGCATTTT.

This chain connects TRBV11-2 to TRBJ1-2; no definite D call. Trimming stripped 3 bases from V and 4 bases from J, with 3 bases between. The CDR3 contains 11 residues. CDR1 is SGHAT and CDR2 is FQNNGV in the germline V gene. Written as DNA, the CDR3 is TGTGCCAGCAGCTTTCGCTATGGCTACACCTTC. It specifies CASSFRYGYTF.

This rearrangement joins TRBV10-3 to TRBJ2-7, with 7 bases fitting TRBD2. This CDR3 has 13 residues. V gave up 5 bases and J gave up 2 bases; unmatched junction bases: 3. Looked up from germline, CDR1 is ENHRY and CDR2 is SYGVKD. CDR3 loop: CAISPGTTYEQYF. DNA of the CDR3: TGTGCCATCAGTCCCGGGACTACCTACGAGCAGTACTTC.

This clone was counted only a few times. The rearrangement uses TRBV29-1 and TRBJ2-3, with D possibly being TRBD2 (5 bases). The ends were cut back, 7 bases at V and 3 bases at J, with 5 bases in the middle. CDR1 and CDR2 (germline): SQVTM, ANQGSEA. The CDR3 contains 10 residues. CDR3 nucleotide sequence: TGCAGCGGACTAACAGATACGCAGTATTTT. It encodes CSGLTDTQYF.

The rearrangement links TRBV11-2 to TRBJ2-3; D may be TRBD2 (6 bases). V lost 4 bases, J lost 2 bases, and 7 bases lay in between. CDR1 is SGHAT and CDR2 is FQNNGV in the germline V gene. CDR3 length equals 13 residues. The chain's CDR3 is CASSWRATDTQYF. Here the CDR3 DNA reads TGTGCCAGCAGCTGGAGGGCCACAGATACGCAGTATTTT.

The V and J genes are TRBV19 and TRBJ2-4, with 7 nucleotides matching TRBD2. V dropped 3 bases and J dropped 4; count of bases not matched to a gene: 3. This CDR3 is 14 amino acids long. Germline V gives CDR1 LNHDA, CDR2 SQIVND (reference sequence). The CDR3 coding sequence is TGTGCCAGTAGTATTTGGCGGGAGAAAAACATTCAGTACTTC. It yields the protein CASSIWREKNIQYF.

This clone came up once. This chain joins TRBV28 and TRBJ2-3; 11 nucleotides line up with TRBD1. The CDR3 is 18 residues long. Germline-derived CDR1 and CDR2 are MDHEN and SYDVKM. The V and J ends lost 6 bases and 0 bases, in that order; junction bases with no gene match: 11. CDR3 residues: CASRGGTGGGTSTDTQYF. DNA for the CDR3: TGTGCCAGCAGGGGTGGGACAGGGGGAGGTACTAGCACAGATACGCAGTATTTT.

The chain employs TRBV19 and TRBJ2-7, with TRBD1 identical over 7 bases. The germline gives CDR1 LNHDA, CDR2 SQIVND (reference sequence). Trimming took 4 bases from V and 3 from J; bases not matched to a gene: 6. This CDR3 is 14 amino acids long. DNA for the CDR3: TGTGCCAGTAGTAACCCGGGACAGATCTACGAGCAGTACTTC. This encodes CASSNPGQIYEQYF.

The gene calls are TRBV9 and TRBJ2-3; 8 nucleotides match TRBD2. Germline V CDR1 and CDR2: SGDLS, YYNGEE. Germline trimming cut 3 bases from V and 8 bases from J; bases unmatched to any gene: 5. The CDR3 spans 13 residues. This CDR3 reads CASSAGTRATQYF. CDR3 DNA: TGTGCCAGCAGCGCGGGGACTAGAGCTACGCAGTATTTT.

This chain connects TRBV28 to TRBJ2-3; no definite D call. Germline CDR1 and CDR2: MDHEN and SYDVKM. This CDR3 spans 13 amino acids. Deletions cut 5 bases from V and 0 bases from J, with 6 bases between. In DNA form, the CDR3 reads TGTGCCAGCAGTCAACACAGCACAGATACGCAGTATTTT. This encodes CASSQHSTDTQYF.

This clone was observed once. This chain joins TRBV3-1 (or the pseudogene TRBV3-2) and TRBJ2-1; 8 nucleotides match TRBD1. Germline CDR1 LGHDT, CDR2 YNNKEL (reference sequence). Germline trimming cut 3 bases from V and 9 bases from J; bases unmatched to any gene: 10. The CDR3 contains 15 residues. In nucleotides, the CDR3 is TGTGCCAGCAGCCAGGGGACAGGTCAGATCGGTGAGCAGTTCTTC. Encoded protein: CASSQGTGQIGEQFF.

This chain connects TRBV7-9 to TRBJ2-7, with 11 bases matching TRBD1. The length of the CDR3 is 13 residues. After removal of 4 bases from V and 6 bases from J, the junction contained 2 bases not matched to a gene. Per the germline V gene, CDR1 is SEHNR and CDR2 is FQNEAQ (reference sequence). The CDR3 region is CASSWTGGLEQYV. The CDR3, as DNA: TGTGCCAGCAGCTGGACAGGGGGCCTCGAGCAGTACGTC.